Listed below are T cell receptor beta chains from one sample, sequenced in a study of T cell repertoires in ileal Crohn's disease. Data came from immunoSEQ multiplex PCR; TCRdb stores just in-frame clones and leaves some out. Of approximately 4,100 clones in the sample, around two thirds are singletons; the top ten hold approximately 6.9%. The specimen sequenced was ileal tissue. Receptors originate from an adult with Crohn's disease. Each CDR3 is given with its conserved first and last residue. Each record gives: V gene, J gene, CDR3 protein.

TRBV27,TRBJ2-5,CASSFTTSASRETQYF
TRBV10-2,TRBJ1-4,CASSEAGQGEKLFF
TRBV4-1,TRBJ2-3,CASSRSFRETSTDTQYF
TRBV10-3,TRBJ2-7,CAISDWRTGGQAAYEQYF
TRBV5-1,TRBJ2-3,CASSLATTGITDTQYF
TRBV6-4,TRBJ2-2,CASSDGQGAGELFF
TRBV7-8,TRBJ1-2,CASSLNRDRYGYTF
TRBV6-9,TRBJ2-2,CASGLDRGRTGELFF
TRBV27,TRBJ2-7,CASSATGPREQYF
TRBV5-1,TRBJ2-1,CASRELGYEQFF
TRBV7-9,TRBJ1-1,CASSLDLNRGNTEAFF
TRBV10-2,TRBJ2-2,CASRHGLAGTNTGELFF
TRBV5-1,TRBJ2-5,CASSLEAGRETQYF
TRBV2,TRBJ1-1,CASSDERETEAFF
TRBV2,TRBJ2-5,CASSERQGGTQYF
TRBV7-9,TRBJ2-3,CASSLYVGGATDTQYF
TRBV6-1,TRBJ1-3,CASSDGGAGNTIYF
TRBV7-7,TRBJ2-5,CASSLHGVAETQYF
TRBV2,TRBJ2-3,CASILLAGSTDTQYF
TRBV6-4,TRBJ1-5,CASSDSAGGNQPQHF
TRBV10-1,TRBJ2-3,CASSGVKRGRRDTQYF
TRBV7-3,TRBJ2-6,CASSFSPGSGANVLTF
TRBV10-3,TRBJ1-2,CAISEGQVANYGYTF
TRBV7-6,TRBJ2-7,CASSLGDEGPYEQYF
TRBV19,TRBJ1-1,CASTDRGQGNTEAFF
TRBV15,TRBJ1-4,CATSRGEGGVEKLFF